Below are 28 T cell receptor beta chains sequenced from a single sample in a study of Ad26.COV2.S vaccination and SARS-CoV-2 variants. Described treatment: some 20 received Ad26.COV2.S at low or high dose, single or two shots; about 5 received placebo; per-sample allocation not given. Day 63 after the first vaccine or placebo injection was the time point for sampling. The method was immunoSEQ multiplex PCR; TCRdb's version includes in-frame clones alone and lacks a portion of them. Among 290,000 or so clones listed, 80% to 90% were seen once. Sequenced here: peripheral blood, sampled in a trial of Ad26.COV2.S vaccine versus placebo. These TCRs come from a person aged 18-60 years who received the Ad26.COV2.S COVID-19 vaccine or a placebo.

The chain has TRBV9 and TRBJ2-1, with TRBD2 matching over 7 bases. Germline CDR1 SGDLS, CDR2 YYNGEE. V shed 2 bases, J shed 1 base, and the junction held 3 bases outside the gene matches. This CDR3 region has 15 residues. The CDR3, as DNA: TGTGCCAGCAGCGTCAGCGGGAATTCCTACAATGAGCAGTTCTTC. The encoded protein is CASSVSGNSYNEQFF.

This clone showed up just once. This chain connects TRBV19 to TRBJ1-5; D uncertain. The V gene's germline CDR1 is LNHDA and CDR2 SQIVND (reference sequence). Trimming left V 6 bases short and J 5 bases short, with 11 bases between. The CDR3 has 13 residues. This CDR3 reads CASRDTLDQPQHF. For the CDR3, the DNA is TGTGCCAGTAGAGACACCCTTGATCAGCCCCAGCATTTT.

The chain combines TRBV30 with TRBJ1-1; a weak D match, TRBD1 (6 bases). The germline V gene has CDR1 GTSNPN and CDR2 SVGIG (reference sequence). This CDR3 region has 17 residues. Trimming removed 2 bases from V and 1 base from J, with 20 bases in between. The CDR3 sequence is CAWSKRVGTPENTEAFF. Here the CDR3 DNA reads TGTGCCTGGAGTAAGAGAGTCGGGACACCTGAGAACACTGAAGCTTTCTTT.

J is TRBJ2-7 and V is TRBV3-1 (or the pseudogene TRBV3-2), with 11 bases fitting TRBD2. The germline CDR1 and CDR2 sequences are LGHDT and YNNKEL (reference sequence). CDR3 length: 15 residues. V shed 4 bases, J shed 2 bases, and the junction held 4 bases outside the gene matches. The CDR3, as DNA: TGTGCCAGCAGCCGTGGACTAGCGGGCCCCTACGAGCAGTACTTC. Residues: CASSRGLAGPYEQYF.

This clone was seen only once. The CDR3 protein is CASSLPGGGSDGYTF. CDR3 sequence (DNA): TGTGCCAGCAGCCTACCGGGGGGAGGCTCTGATGGCTACACCTTC. The V and J genes are TRBV11-2 and TRBJ1-2; weak D call: TRBD1 (5 bases). The germline V gene encodes CDR1 SGHAT and CDR2 FQNNGV. V was shortened by 5 bases and J by 6 bases, with 19 bases between the two germline ends. CDR3 size: 15 residues.

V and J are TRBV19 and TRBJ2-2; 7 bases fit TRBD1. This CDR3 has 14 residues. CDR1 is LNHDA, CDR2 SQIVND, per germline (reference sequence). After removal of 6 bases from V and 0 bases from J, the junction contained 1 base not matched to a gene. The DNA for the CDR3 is TGTGCCAGTAGAGGACAGGCGAACACCGGGGAGCTGTTTTTT. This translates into CASRGQANTGELFF.

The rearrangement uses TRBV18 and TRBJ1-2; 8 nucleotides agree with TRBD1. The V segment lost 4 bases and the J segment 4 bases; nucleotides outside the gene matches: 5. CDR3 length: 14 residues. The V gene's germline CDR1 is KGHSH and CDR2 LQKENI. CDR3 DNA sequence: TGTGCCAGCTCACGAGCCGGGACAGGCTATGGCTACACCTTC. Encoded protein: CASSRAGTGYGYTF.

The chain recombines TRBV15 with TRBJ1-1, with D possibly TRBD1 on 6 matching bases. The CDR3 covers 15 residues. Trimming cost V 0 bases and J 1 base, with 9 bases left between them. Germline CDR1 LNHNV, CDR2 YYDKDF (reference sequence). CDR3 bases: TGTGCCACCAGCAGAGATAGGGGGGAGAACACTGAAGCTTTCTTT. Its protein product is CATSRDRGENTEAFF.

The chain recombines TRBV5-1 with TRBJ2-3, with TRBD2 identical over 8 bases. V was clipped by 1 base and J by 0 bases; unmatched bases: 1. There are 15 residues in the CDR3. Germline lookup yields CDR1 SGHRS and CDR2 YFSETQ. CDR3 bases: TGCGCCAGCAGCTTGACTAGCGGTAGCACAGATACGCAGTATTTT. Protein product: CASSLTSGSTDTQYF.

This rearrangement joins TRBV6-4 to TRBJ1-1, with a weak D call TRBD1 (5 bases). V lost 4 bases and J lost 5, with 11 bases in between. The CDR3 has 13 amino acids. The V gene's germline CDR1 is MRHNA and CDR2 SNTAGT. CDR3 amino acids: CASSARRGTEAFF. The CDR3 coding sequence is TGTGCCAGCAGTGCCCGGAGGGGAACTGAAGCTTTCTTT.

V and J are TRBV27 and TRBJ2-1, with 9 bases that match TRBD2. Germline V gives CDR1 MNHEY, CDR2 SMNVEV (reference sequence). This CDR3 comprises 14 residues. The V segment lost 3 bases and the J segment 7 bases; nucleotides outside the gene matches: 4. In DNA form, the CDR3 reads TGTGCCAGCAGTTTGCGGGGGGGGGTGAATGAGCAGTTCTTC. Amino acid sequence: CASSLRGGVNEQFF.

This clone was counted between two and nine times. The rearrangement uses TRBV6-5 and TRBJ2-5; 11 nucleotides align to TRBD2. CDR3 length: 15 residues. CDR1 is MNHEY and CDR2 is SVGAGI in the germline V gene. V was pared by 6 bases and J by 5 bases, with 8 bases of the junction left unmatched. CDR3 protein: CASRVAGGPGETQYF. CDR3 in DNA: TGTGCCAGCAGGGTAGCGGGAGGGCCGGGGGAGACCCAGTACTTC.

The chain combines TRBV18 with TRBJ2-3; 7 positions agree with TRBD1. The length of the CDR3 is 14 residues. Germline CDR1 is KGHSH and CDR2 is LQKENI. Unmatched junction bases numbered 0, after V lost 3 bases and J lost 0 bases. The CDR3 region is CASSPGQSTDTQYF. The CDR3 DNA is TGTGCCAGCTCACCGGGACAGAGCACAGATACGCAGTATTTT.

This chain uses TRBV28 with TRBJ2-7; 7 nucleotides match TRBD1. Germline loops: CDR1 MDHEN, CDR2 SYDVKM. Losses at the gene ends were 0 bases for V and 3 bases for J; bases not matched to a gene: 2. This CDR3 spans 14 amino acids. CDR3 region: CASSLWGQFYEQYF. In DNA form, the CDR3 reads TGTGCCAGCAGTTTATGGGGACAGTTCTACGAGCAGTACTTC.

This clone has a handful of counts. The CDR3 protein is CASSADRGAYEQYF. DNA for the CDR3: TGTGCCAGTAGTGCCGACAGGGGTGCCTACGAGCAGTACTTC. The chain is built from TRBV19 and TRBJ2-7, with 8 nucleotides matching TRBD1. The V gene's germline CDR1 is LNHDA and CDR2 SQIVND (reference sequence). V shed 5 bases, J shed 2 bases, and the junction held 5 bases outside the gene matches. The length of the CDR3 is 14 residues.

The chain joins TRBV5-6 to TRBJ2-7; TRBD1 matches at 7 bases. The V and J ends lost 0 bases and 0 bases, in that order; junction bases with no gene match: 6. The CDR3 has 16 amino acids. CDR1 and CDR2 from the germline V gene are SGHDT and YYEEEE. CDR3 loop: CASSLEGAGSSYEQYF. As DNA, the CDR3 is TGTGCCAGCAGCTTGGAGGGGGCCGGAAGCTCCTACGAGCAGTACTTC. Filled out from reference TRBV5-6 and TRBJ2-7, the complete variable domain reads DAGVTQSPTHLIKTRGQQVTLRCSPKSGHDTVSWYQQALGQGPQFIFQYYEEEERQRGNFPDRFSGHQFPNYSSELNVNALLLGDSALYLCASSLEGAGSSYEQYFGPGTRLTVT.

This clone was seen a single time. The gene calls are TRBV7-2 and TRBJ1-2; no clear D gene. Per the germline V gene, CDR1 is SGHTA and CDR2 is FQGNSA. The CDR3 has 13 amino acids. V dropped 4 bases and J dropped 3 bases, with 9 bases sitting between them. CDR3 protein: CASSSDTYYGYTF. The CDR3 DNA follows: TGTGCCAGCAGCTCCGACACCTACTATGGCTACACCTTC.

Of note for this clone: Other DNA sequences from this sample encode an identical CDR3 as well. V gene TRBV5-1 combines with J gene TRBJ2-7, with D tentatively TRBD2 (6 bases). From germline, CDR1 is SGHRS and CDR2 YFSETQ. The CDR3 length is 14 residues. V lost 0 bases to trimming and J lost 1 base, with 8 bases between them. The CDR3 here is CASSLAAGSYEQYF. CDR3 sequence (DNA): TGCGCCAGCAGCTTGGCCGCGGGATCCTACGAGCAGTACTTC.

CDR3 in DNA: TGCGCCAGCAGCATCGGACAGGGCGGCGGGGCCCGAGGTCATGAGCAGTTCTTC. This sequence encodes CASSIGQGGGARGHEQFF. The chain links TRBV5-1 to TRBJ2-1, with 8 bases fitting TRBD1. The CDR3 totals 18 residues. V was clipped by 4 bases and J by 8 bases; unmatched bases: 20. Germline values: CDR1 SGHRS, CDR2 YFSETQ.

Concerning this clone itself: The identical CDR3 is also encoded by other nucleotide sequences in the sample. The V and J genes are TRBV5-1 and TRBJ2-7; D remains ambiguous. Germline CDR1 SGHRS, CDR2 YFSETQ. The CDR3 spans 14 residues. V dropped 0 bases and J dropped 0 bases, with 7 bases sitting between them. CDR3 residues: CASSLDSSSYEQYF. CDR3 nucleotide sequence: TGCGCCAGCAGCTTGGACAGTAGCTCCTACGAGCAGTACTTC.

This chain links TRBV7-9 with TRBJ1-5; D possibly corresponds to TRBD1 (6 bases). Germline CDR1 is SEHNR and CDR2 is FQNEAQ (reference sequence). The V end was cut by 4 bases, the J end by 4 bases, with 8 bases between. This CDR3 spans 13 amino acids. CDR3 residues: CASSSQGNQPQHF. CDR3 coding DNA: TGTGCCAGCAGCTCACAGGGAAATCAGCCCCAGCATTTT.

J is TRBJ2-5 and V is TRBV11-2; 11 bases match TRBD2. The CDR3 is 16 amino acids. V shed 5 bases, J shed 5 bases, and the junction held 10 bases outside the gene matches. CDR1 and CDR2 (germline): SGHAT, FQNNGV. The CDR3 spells CASSPRLAGIGETQYF. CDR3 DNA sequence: TGTGCCAGCAGCCCGAGACTAGCGGGAATTGGGGAGACCCAGTACTTC. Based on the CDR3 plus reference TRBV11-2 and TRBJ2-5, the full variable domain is EAGVAQSPRYKIIEKRQSVAFWCNPISGHATLYWYQQILGQGPKLLIQFQNNGVVDDSQLPKDRFSAERLKGVDSTLKIQPAKLEDSAVYLCASSPRLAGIGETQYFGPGTRLLVL.

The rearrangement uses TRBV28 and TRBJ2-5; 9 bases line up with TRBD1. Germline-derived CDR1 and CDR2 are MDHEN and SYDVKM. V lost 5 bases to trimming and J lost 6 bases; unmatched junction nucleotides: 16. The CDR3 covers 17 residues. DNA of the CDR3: TGTGCCAGCAGTCGTCCCGGGACAGGGAGGGAAAGAAAGACCCAGTACTTC. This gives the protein CASSRPGTGRERKTQYF.

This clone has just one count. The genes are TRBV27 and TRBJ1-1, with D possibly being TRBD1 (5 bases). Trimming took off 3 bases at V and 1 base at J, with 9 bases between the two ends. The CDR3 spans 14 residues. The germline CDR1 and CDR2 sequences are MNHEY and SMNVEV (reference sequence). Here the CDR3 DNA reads TGTGCCAGCAGTTTTAGGGACGGGAACACTGAAGCTTTCTTT. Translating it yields CASSFRDGNTEAFF.

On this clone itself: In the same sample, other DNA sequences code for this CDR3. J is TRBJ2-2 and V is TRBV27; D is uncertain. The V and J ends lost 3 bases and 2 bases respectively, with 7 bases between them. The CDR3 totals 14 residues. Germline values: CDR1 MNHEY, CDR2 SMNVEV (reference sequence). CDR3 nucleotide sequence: TGTGCCAGCAGTTTCGAGGTTAACACCGGGGAGCTGTTTTTT. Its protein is CASSFEVNTGELFF.

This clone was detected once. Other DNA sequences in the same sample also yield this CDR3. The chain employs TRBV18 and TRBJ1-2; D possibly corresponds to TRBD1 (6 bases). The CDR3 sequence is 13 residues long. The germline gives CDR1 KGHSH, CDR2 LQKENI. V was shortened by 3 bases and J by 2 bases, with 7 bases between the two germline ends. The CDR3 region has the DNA TGTGCCAGCTCACCCGACAGGAACTATGGCTACACCTTC. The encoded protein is CASSPDRNYGYTF. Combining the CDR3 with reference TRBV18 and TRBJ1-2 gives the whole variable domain NAGVMQNPRHLVRRRGQEARLRCSPMKGHSHVYWYRQLPEEGLKFMVYLQKENIIDESGMPKERFSAEFPKEGPSILRIQQVVRGDSAAYFCASSPDRNYGYTFGSGTRLTVV.

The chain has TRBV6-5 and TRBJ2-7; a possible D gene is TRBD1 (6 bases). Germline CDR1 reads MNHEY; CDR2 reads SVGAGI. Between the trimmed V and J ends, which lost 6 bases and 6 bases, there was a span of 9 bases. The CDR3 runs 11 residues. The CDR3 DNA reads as TGTGCCAGCAGACAGGGCTCCGAGCAGTACTTC. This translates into CASRQGSEQYF.

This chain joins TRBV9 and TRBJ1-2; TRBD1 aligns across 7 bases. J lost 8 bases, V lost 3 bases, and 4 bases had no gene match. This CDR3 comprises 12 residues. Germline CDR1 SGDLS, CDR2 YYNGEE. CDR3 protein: CASSARDRGYTF. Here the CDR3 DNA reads TGTGCCAGCAGCGCCCGGGACAGAGGCTACACCTTC.